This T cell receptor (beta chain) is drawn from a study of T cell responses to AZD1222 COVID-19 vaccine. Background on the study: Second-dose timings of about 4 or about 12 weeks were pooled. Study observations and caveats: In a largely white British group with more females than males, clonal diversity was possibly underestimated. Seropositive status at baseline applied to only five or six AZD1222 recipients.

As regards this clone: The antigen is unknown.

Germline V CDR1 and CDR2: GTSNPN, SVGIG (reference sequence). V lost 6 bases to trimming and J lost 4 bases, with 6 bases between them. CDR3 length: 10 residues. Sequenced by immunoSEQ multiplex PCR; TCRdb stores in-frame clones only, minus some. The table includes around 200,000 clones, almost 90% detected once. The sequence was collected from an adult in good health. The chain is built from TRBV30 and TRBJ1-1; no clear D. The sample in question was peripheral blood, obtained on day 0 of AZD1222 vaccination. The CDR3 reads CACHITEAFF. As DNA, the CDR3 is TGTGCCTGCCATATCACTGAAGCTTTCTTT.